The next 20 T cell receptor beta chains were all read from a single sample in a study of blood T cell repertoires in COVID-19. Profiling relied on immunoSEQ multiplex PCR, and the TCRdb table lists in-frame clones only, not all of them. The profile shows under 65,000 clones, less than 75% of them singletons. Sequencing was done on a sample of peripheral blood. The receptors shown here come from a woman in her seventies with acute or convalescent COVID-19.

This clone was counted a few times. The chain has TRBV29-1 and TRBJ2-5, with D maybe TRBD1 (5 bases). CDR3 length: 13 residues. The ends were cut back, 1 base at V and 2 bases at J, with 8 bases in the middle. The germline gives CDR1 SQVTM, CDR2 ANQGSEA. CDR3: CSVEVRQQETQYF. CDR3 DNA sequence: TGCAGCGTTGAAGTTCGACAGCAAGAGACCCAGTACTTC.

The J gene is TRBJ1-4, the V gene TRBV6-5, with TRBD1 as a possible D gene (6 bases). The V gene lost 6 bases and the J gene lost 4 bases, with 15 bases spanning the gap. Germline CDR1 reads MNHEY; CDR2 reads SVGAGI. The CDR3 totals 15 residues. CDR3 coding DNA: TGTGCCAGCAGCAAGCAGGGGCGGAGTAATGAAAAACTGTTTTTT. Translating gives CASSKQGRSNEKLFF.

The DNA of the CDR3 is TGCAGTGCTAGTTTGGGGGCGCGGTCTGAAGCTTTCTTT. This gives the protein CSASLGARSEAFF. The chain employs TRBV20-1 and TRBJ1-1, with TRBD1 as a possible D gene (6 bases). Germline V gene sequence: CDR1 DFQATT, CDR2 SNEGSKA (reference sequence). The CDR3 has 13 amino acids. The V and J ends lost 3 bases and 6 bases respectively, with 14 bases between them.

This clone has a count of ten or more. V gene TRBV3-1 (or the pseudogene TRBV3-2) combines with J gene TRBJ2-5; possibly TRBD1 for D (5 bases). This CDR3 has 12 residues. CDR1 is LGHDT and CDR2 is YNNKEL in the germline V gene (reference sequence). V dropped 4 bases and J dropped 5 bases, with 8 bases sitting between them. CDR3 in DNA: TGTGCCAGCAGCCCCCCAGGGGAGACCCAGTACTTC. Translating gives CASSPPGETQYF.

The V gene is TRBV3-1 (or the pseudogene TRBV3-2), the J gene TRBJ1-1; the match to TRBD1 covers 7 bases. The length of the CDR3 is 14 residues. Trimming cost V 4 bases and J 1 base; bases outside gene matches: 3. Looked up from germline, CDR1 is LGHDT and CDR2 is YNNKEL (reference sequence). CDR3 sequence: CASSRQGSNTEAFF. The CDR3 region has the DNA TGTGCCAGCAGCCGACAGGGATCGAACACTGAAGCTTTCTTT.

This clone showed up just once. This chain uses TRBV30 with TRBJ1-1; 7 bases are shared with TRBD1. V shed 3 bases and J 1 base; nucleotides not matched to a gene: 5. CDR1 is GTSNPN, CDR2 SVGIG, per germline (reference sequence). This CDR3 spans 14 amino acids. CDR3 region: CAWRTGLTNTEAFF. DNA of the CDR3: TGTGCCTGGAGGACAGGGCTTACGAACACTGAAGCTTTCTTT.

In its sample, this clone was seen once. The rearrangement joins TRBV19 to TRBJ1-2; the match to TRBD1 covers 9 bases. This CDR3 is built from 15 residues. Trimming at V came to 4 bases and at J to 1 base, leaving 4 bases not matched to a gene. Germline V gene data show CDR1 as LNHDA and CDR2 as SQIVND (reference sequence). CDR3 DNA: TGTGCCAGTAGTAAGGGACAGGGAAGTAACTATGGCTACACCTTC. It codes for CASSKGQGSNYGYTF. The full variable domain, its missing parts supplied by reference TRBV19 and TRBJ1-2, is DGGITQSPKYLFRKEGQNVTLSCEQNLNHDAMYWYRQDPGQGLRLIYYSQIVNDFQKGDIAEGYSVSREKKESFPLTVTSAQKNPTAFYLCASSKGQGSNYGYTFGSGTRLTVV.

The chain links TRBV11-3 to TRBJ2-2; no reliable D call. The CDR3 has 16 residues. Germline V gene lookup returns CDR1 SGHNT and CDR2 YENEEA. V was trimmed by 1 base and J by 4 bases, leaving 13 bases between them. Here the CDR3 DNA reads TGTGCCAGCAGCTTAGGCGATAGTCGTGGCACCGGGGAGCTGTTTTTT. Protein sequence: CASSLGDSRGTGELFF.

The chain links TRBV4-1 to TRBJ1-2; tentative D call: TRBD1 (5 bases). V was shortened by 1 base and J by 8 bases, with 20 bases between the two germline ends. CDR3 length equals 16 residues. CDR1 MGHRA and CDR2 YSYEKL come from the germline V gene. The CDR3 reads CASSQGGGASSYGYTF. As DNA, the CDR3 is TGCGCCAGCAGCCAAGGCGGAGGGGCCTCATCTTACGGCTACACCTTC.

V gene TRBV12-5 combines with J gene TRBJ2-3; 9 bases match TRBD2. The CDR3 runs to 13 residues. Germline CDR1 reads LGHNT; CDR2 reads FRNRAP. After removal of 10 bases from V and 7 bases from J, the junction contained 9 bases not matched to a gene. CDR3 in DNA: TGTGCTACCTACCCGCTAGCGGGGAATACGCAGTATTTT. Residues: CATYPLAGNTQYF. The whole variable domain, filled in from reference TRBV12-5 and TRBJ2-3, reads DARVTQTPRHKVTEMGQEVTMRCQPILGHNTVFWYRQTMMQGLELLAYFRNRAPLDDSGMPKDRFSAEMPDATLATLKIQPSEPRDSAVYFCATYPLAGNTQYFGPGTRLTVL.

In this sample, this clone turned up once. The chain links TRBV6-5 to TRBJ1-1; no clear D. The V gene lost 6 bases and the J gene lost 8 bases, with 16 bases spanning the gap. Germline V gene lookup returns CDR1 MNHEY and CDR2 SVGAGI. The CDR3 length is 13 residues. CDR3 bases: TGTGCCAGCAGACCTCCAGTTCCCCGCGAAGCTTTCTTT. This codes for CASRPPVPREAFF.

The table lists this clone with a few counts. The chain joins TRBV12-3 or TRBV12-4 to TRBJ1-1; D gene uncertain. Trimming took off 6 bases at V and 1 base at J, with 9 bases between the two ends. This CDR3 has 13 residues. CDR3 sequence: CASSPEWNTEAFF. The CDR3, as DNA: TGTGCCAGCAGCCCCGAGTGGAACACTGAAGCTTTCTTT.

The chain uses TRBV6-4 and TRBJ1-2; the D is unclear. The CDR3 is made up of 14 amino acids. The V gene lost 6 bases and the J gene lost 1 base, with 12 bases spanning the gap. Germline V CDR1 and CDR2: MRHNA, SNTAGT. The CDR3 region has the DNA TGTGCCAGCAGAAGAGACACCTTTAACTATGGCTACACCTTC. Translation gives CASRRDTFNYGYTF.

The V call is TRBV6-5, the J call TRBJ1-1; possible D gene TRBD1, 5 bases. The ends were cut back, 10 bases at V and 1 base at J, with 13 bases in the middle. The CDR3 covers 13 residues. Per germline, CDR1 MNHEY and CDR2 SVGAGI. CDR3 in amino acids: CATRVQGNTEAFF. CDR3 DNA: TGTGCCACCCGGGTGCAGGGGAACACTGAAGCTTTCTTT.

This clone was seen once. The chain employs TRBV5-8 and TRBJ2-2; TRBD1 matches 8 bases. Germline CDR1 reads SGHTS; CDR2 reads YDEGEE. The V and J ends lost 4 bases and 7 bases, in that order; junction bases with no gene match: 12. The CDR3 length is 16 residues. Here the CDR3 reads CASSLRGRGRFGELFF. CDR3 in DNA: TGTGCCAGCAGCCTCCGGGGCAGGGGGCGCTTCGGGGAGCTGTTTTTT.

The chain is built from TRBV25-1 and TRBJ2-2; the D is unclear. Germline CDR1 reads MGHDK; CDR2 reads SYGVNS. The V gene lost 5 bases and the J gene lost 5 bases, with 18 bases spanning the gap. This CDR3 comprises 16 residues. The CDR3 loop reads CASSPPRIGGTGELFF. CDR3 bases: TGTGCCAGCAGTCCCCCAAGGATCGGCGGTACCGGGGAGCTGTTTTTT.

This clone has a handful of counts. V usage is TRBV2 and J usage is TRBJ1-2, with 7 bases lining up with TRBD1. After removal of 4 bases from V and 7 bases from J, the junction contained 6 bases not matched to a gene. CDR1 is SNHLY and CDR2 is FYNNEI in the germline V gene. The CDR3 is made up of 13 amino acids. Written as DNA, the CDR3 is TGTGCCAGCAGTGGACAGGGAAGATTTGGCTACACCTTC. It is translated as CASSGQGRFGYTF.

J is TRBJ2-7 and V is TRBV21-1; the table calls TRBD1, which could not be checked here. TRBV21-1 represents a pseudogene. This CDR3 comprises 11 residues. The DNA of the CDR3 is TGTGCCAGCAGGGTCAGGTACGAGCAGTACGTC. It encodes CASRVRYEQYV.

The V gene is TRBV6-2 or TRBV6-3, the J gene TRBJ2-1; 14 bases align to TRBD2. This CDR3 is 18 amino acids long. V shed 2 bases, J shed 6 bases, and the junction held 9 bases outside the gene matches. CDR1 is MNHEY and CDR2 is SVGEGT in the germline V gene. The CDR3 spells CASSYPGWTSGGTNEQFF. CDR3 sequence (DNA): TGTGCCAGCAGTTACCCCGGCTGGACTAGCGGGGGGACCAATGAGCAGTTCTTC.

Turning to this clone: The sample has other DNA sequences that encode this CDR3 too. The gene calls are TRBV12-3 or TRBV12-4 and TRBJ1-2, with 7 positions matching TRBD1. This CDR3 has 12 residues. With V trimmed by 5 bases and J by 6 bases, 3 bases remained unmatched. CDR3 nucleotide sequence: TGTGCCAGCAGTCGACAGGGACATGGCTACACCTTC. Translation: CASSRQGHGYTF.